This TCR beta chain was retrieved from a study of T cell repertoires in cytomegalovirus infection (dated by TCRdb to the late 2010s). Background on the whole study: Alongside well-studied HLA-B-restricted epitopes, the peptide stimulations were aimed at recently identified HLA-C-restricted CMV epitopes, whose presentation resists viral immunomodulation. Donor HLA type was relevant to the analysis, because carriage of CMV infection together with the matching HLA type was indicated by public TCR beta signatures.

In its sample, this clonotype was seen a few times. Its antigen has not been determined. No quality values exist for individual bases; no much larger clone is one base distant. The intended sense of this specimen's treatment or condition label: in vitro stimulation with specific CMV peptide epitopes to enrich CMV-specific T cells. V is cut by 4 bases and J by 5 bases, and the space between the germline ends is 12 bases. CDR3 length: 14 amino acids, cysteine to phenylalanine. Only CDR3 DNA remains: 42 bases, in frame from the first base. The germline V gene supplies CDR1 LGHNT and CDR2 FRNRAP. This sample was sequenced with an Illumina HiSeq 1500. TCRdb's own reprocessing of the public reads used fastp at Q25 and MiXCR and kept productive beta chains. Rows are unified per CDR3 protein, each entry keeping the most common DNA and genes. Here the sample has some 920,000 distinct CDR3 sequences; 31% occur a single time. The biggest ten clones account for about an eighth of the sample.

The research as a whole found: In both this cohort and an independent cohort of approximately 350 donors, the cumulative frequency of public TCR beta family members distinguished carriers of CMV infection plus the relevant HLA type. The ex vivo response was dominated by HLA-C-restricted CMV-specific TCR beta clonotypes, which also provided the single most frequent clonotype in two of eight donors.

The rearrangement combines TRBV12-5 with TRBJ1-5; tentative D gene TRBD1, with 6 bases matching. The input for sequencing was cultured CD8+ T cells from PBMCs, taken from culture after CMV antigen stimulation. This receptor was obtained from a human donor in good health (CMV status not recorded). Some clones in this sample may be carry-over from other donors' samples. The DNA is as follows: TGTGCTAGTGGTTACGGGGGGCTGGATCAGCCCCAGCATTTT. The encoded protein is CASGYGGLDQPQHF.